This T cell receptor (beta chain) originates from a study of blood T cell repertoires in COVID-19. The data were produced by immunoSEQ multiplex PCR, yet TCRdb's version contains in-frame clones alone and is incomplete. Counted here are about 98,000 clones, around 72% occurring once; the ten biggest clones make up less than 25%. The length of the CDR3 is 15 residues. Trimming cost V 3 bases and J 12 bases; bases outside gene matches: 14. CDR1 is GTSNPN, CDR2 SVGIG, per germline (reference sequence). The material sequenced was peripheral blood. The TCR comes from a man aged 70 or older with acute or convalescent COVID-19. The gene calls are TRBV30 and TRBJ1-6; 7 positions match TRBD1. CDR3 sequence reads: CAWRPKGDSLRPLHF. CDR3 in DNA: TGTGCCTGGAGACCGAAGGGGGACAGCCTCCGACCCCTCCACTTT.